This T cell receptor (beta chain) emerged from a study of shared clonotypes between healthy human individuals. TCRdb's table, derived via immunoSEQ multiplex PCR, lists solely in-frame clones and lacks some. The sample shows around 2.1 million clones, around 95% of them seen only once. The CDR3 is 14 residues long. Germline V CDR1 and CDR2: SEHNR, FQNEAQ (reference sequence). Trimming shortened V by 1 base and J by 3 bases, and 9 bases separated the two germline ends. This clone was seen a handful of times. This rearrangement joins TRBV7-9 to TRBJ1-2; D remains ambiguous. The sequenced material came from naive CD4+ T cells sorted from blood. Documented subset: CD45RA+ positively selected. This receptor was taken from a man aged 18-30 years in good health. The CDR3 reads CASSLEPGYYGYTF. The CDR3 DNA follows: TGTGCCAGCAGCTTAGAACCCGGGTACTATGGCTACACCTTC.